This TCR beta chain was retrieved from a study of identifying expanded T cells in peripheral blood. Study-level results: Variance in clone template counts between approximately two-week samples significantly increased with total template count across all healthy donors. Technical replicates showed around 1.2 changed clones; approximately 2 weeks about 16; four weeks 19.

Germline loops: CDR1 SGHNT, CDR2 YYREEE (reference sequence). Between the trimmed V and J ends, which lost 0 bases and 8 bases, there was a span of 18 bases. The CDR3 covers 16 residues. Healthy donors had no documented immune events, such as infections, while sampled. Profiling relied on immunoSEQ multiplex PCR, and the TCRdb table lists in-frame clones only, not all of them. The table records 100,000 or so clones, 88% of them present only once. As to this clone: Its specificity is unknown.

The sequenced sample consisted of blood. The sequence was obtained from a person aged 18-69 years in good health. The chain joins TRBV5-4 to TRBJ2-1; the D gene is possibly TRBD1 (6 bases). CDR3 amino acids: CASSLGRAGVGYEQFF. In DNA, the CDR3 is TGTGCCAGCAGCTTGGGTAGGGCAGGGGTGGGATATGAGCAGTTCTTC.